This entry is about one T cell receptor (beta chain). The antigen is unknown. Clones were sequenced by immunoSEQ multiplex PCR, and TCRdb holds only the in-frame ones, with some missing. The sample yields roughly 70,000 clones, approximately 87% seen once. This record belongs to a study of T cells in localized non-small cell lung cancer. Study-wide findings and caveats: Longer survival (overall) was linked to higher T cell density in blood. The study found T cell clonality highest in uninvolved adjacent lung, above tumor.

CDR1 MDHEN and CDR2 SYDVKM come from the germline V gene. The V end lost 10 bases, the J end lost 9 bases, and 25 bases lay between the germline ends. The CDR3 is 15 residues long. The chain employs TRBV28 and TRBJ1-5, with a tentative D call TRBD1 (6 bases). This receptor was identified in a male donor older than 55 with stage III squamous cell lung carcinoma. Sequenced material: peripheral blood, taken before any cancer treatment. Written as DNA, the CDR3 is TGTGCCACTTTAGGGACAACTGGGGCCCAAAGGCCCCAGCATTTT. Translation gives CATLGTTGAQRPQHF.